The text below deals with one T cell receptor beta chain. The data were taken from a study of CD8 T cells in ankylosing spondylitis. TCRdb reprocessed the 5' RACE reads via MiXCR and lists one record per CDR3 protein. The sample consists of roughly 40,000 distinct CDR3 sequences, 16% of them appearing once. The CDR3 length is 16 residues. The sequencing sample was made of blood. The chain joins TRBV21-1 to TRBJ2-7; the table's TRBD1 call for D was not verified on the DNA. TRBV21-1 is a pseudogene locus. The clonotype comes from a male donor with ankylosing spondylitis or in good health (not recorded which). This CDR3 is CASSKADRGTPYEQYV. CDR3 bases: TGTGCCAGCAGCAAAGCTGACAGGGGTACCCCCTACGAGCAGTACGTC.